This record concerns one T cell receptor (beta chain) sequence. Its cognate antigen is unknown. This sample is drawn from a study of vaccination effects on CD4 cells after COVID-19. Study-level findings and limits: The authors studied few convalescent patients and collected no early post-infection timepoints. Researchers report that only 1 of 255 vaccine-induced clones in healthy vaccinees cross-reacted with common cold coronaviruses.

V was pared by 10 bases and J by 0 bases, with 8 bases between. The CDR3 has 12 residues. Viral peptide pool expansion of antigen-specific CD4+ T cells preceded sequencing in the ViraFEST assay. It was after approximately 10 days of culture that CD4+ T cells were isolated. In the vaccine recipients, nucleocapsid antibodies were negative and there was no prior SARS-CoV-2 infection. The assay was immunoSEQ multiplex PCR, and TCRdb's table has in-frame clones only and misses some. Here the sample spans under 30,000 clones, roughly 73% being singletons. V is TRBV12-3 or TRBV12-4 and J is TRBJ2-3, with D tentatively TRBD1 (5 bases). Sample: CD4+ T cells from PBMCs cultured with HCoV-NL63 spike peptides, taken before COVID-19 vaccination. The TCR was taken from a human donor who received a COVID-19 vaccine. CDR3 region: CATHRSTDTQYF. CDR3 DNA: TGTGCCACGCACAGGAGCACAGATACGCAGTATTTT.